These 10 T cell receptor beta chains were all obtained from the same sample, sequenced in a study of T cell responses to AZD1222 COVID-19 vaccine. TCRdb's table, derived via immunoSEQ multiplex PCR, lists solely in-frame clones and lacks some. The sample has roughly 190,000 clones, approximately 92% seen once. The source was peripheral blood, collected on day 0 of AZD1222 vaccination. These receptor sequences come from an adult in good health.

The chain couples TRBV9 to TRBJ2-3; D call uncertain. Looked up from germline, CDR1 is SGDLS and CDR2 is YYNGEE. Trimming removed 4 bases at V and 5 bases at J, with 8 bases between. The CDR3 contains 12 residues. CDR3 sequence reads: CASSFLGDTQYF. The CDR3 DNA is TGTGCCAGCAGCTTCCTCGGAGATACGCAGTATTTT.

The CDR3 DNA sequence: TGTGCCAGCGCGGGGGGTAACCAAGAGACCCAGTACTTC. It translates to CASAGGNQETQYF. The chain has TRBV12-3 or TRBV12-4 and TRBJ2-5; 8 positions match TRBD2. The CDR3 extends over 13 amino acids. V trimming: 8 bases; J trimming: 0 bases; junction bases outside the gene matches: 2.

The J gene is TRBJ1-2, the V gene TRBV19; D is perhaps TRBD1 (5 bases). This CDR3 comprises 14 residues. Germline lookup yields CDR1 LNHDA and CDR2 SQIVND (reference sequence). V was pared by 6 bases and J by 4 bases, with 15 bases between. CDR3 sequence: CASRKKGHGYGYTF. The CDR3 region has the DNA TGTGCCAGTAGGAAAAAGGGGCATGGCTATGGCTACACCTTC.

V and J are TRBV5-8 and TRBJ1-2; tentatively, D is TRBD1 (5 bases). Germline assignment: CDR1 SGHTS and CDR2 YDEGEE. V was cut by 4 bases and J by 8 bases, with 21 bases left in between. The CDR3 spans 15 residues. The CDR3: CASSRGPHFYLGYTF. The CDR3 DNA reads TGTGCCAGCAGCCGGGGACCCCACTTTTATTTGGGCTACACCTTC.

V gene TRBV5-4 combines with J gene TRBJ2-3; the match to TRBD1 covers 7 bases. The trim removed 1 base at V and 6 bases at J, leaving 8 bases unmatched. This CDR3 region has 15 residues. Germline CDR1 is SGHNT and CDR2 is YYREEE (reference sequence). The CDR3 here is CASSLLSTGLDTQYF. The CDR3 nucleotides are TGTGCCAGCAGCTTGTTGTCGACAGGGCTCGATACGCAGTATTTT.

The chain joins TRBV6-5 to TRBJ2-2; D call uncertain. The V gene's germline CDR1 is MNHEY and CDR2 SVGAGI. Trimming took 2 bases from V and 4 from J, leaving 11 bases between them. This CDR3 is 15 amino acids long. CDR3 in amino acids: CASSYGVGSTGELFF. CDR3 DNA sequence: TGTGCCAGCAGTTACGGAGTTGGCTCCACCGGGGAGCTGTTTTTT.

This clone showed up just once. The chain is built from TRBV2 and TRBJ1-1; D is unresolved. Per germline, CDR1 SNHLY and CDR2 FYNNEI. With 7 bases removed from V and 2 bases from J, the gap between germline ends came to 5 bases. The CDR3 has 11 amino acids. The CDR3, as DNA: TGTGCCAGCACTCGTAACACTGAAGCTTTCTTT. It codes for CASTRNTEAFF. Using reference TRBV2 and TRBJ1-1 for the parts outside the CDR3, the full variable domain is EPEVTQTPSHQVTQMGQEVILRCVPISNHLYFYWYRQILGQKVEFLVSFYNNEISEKSEIFDDQFSVERPDGSNFTLKIRSTKLEDSAMYFCASTRNTEAFFGQGTRLTVV.

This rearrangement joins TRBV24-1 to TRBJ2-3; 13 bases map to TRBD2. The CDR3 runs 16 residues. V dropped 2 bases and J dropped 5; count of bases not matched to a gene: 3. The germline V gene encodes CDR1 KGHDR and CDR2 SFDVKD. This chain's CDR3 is CATSDSRLAGGDTQYF. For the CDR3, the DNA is TGTGCCACCAGTGATTCGCGACTAGCGGGGGGAGATACGCAGTATTTT.

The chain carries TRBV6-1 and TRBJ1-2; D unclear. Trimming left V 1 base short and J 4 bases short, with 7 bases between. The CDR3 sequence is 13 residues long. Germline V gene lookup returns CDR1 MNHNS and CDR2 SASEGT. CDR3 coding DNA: TGTGCCAGCAGTGAAGGCCAGCGCTATGGCTACACCTTC. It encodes CASSEGQRYGYTF.

The CDR3 nucleotides are TGTGCCAGCTCACCGGCTGTTACTGAAGCTTTCTTT. Protein sequence: CASSPAVTEAFF. This rearrangement joins TRBV18 to TRBJ1-1; no clear D. The germline gives CDR1 KGHSH, CDR2 LQKENI. The V and J ends lost 3 bases and 5 bases respectively, with 7 bases between them. The CDR3 extends over 12 amino acids.